The 30 T cell receptor beta chains below all came from one sample that was sequenced in a study of blood T cell repertoires in COVID-19. Sequenced by immunoSEQ multiplex PCR; TCRdb stores in-frame clones only, minus some. The profile covers about 60,000 clones, with about 90% appearing a single time and 15% to 20% taken by the ten largest. Sequenced: peripheral blood. The receptor set was obtained from an elderly woman with active COVID-19.

CDR3 DNA: TGTGCCAGCAGCCGCAGGCGACGCCTCGGGGGAGATTCACCCCTCCACTTT. Translated, it gives CASSRRRRLGGDSPLHF. This chain joins TRBV7-9 and TRBJ1-6; perhaps TRBD1 as D (5 bases). V gave up 5 bases and J gave up 8 bases, with 22 bases separating them. The CDR3 contains 17 residues. From germline, CDR1 is SEHNR and CDR2 FQNEAQ (reference sequence).

The V call is TRBV5-1, the J call TRBJ2-1; 8 bases agree with TRBD2. The CDR3 extends over 14 amino acids. The trim removed 0 bases at V and 8 bases at J, leaving 4 bases unmatched. The V gene's germline CDR1 is SGHRS and CDR2 YFSETQ. The CDR3 nucleotides are TGCGCCAGCAGCTTGGACGGGGGGGAGGATGAGCAGTTCTTC. This encodes CASSLDGGEDEQFF.

This clone was observed once. The chain uses TRBV19 and TRBJ1-5; 10 nucleotides match TRBD1. The CDR3 is made up of 16 amino acids. The germline gives CDR1 LNHDA, CDR2 SQIVND (reference sequence). The V and J ends lost 6 bases and 3 bases, in that order; junction bases with no gene match: 8. The CDR3 is CASRSPGQGYNQPQHF. The CDR3 DNA follows: TGTGCCAGTAGATCCCCGGGACAGGGGTACAATCAGCCCCAGCATTTT.

V gene TRBV4-3 combines with J gene TRBJ1-2, with TRBD1 as a possible D gene (5 bases). The V end was cut by 3 bases, the J end by 2 bases, with 13 bases between. This CDR3 region has 15 residues. Germline CDR1 is LGHNA and CDR2 is YSLEER. DNA of the CDR3: TGCGCCAGCAGCCATGGAGTGGGGGGGAACTATGGCTACACCTTC. Protein: CASSHGVGGNYGYTF.

This chain links TRBV29-1 with TRBJ2-7; the D is unclear. The CDR3 has 11 amino acids. Germline lookup yields CDR1 SQVTM and CDR2 ANQGSEA. Trimming pared 4 bases from V and 0 bases from J, leaving 4 bases between. In DNA, the CDR3 is TGCAGCGTTGGAGGCTCCTACGAGCAGTACTTC. Residues: CSVGGSYEQYF.

The chain combines TRBV10-3 with TRBJ2-7; D is perhaps TRBD2 (5 bases). Germline loops: CDR1 ENHRY, CDR2 SYGVKD. V was pared by 4 bases and J by 0 bases, with 16 bases between. The CDR3 covers 16 residues. Here the CDR3 DNA reads TGTGCCATCAGTGCTCCGGGGAAGACCTACTCCTACGAGCAGTACTTC. Its translation is CAISAPGKTYSYEQYF.

The rearrangement uses TRBV7-2 and TRBJ2-5; TRBD2 agrees at 9 bases. The J segment lost 5 bases and the V segment lost 4 bases, leaving 5 bases of the junction unmatched. This CDR3 spans 14 amino acids. CDR1 and CDR2 (germline): SGHTA, FQGNSA. The chain's CDR3 is CASSSQRGAETQYF. CDR3 nucleotide sequence: TGTGCCAGCAGCTCCCAGCGGGGGGCGGAGACCCAGTACTTC. Full variable domain (rest looked up from reference TRBV7-2 and TRBJ2-5): GAGVSQSPSNKVTEKGKDVELRCDPISGHTALYWYRQSLGQGLEFLIYFQGNSAPDKSGLPSDRFSAERTGGSVSTLTIQRTQQEDSAVYLCASSSQRGAETQYFGPGTRLLVL.

J is TRBJ2-5 and V is TRBV5-1; 9 nucleotides align to TRBD2. CDR1 SGHRS and CDR2 YFSETQ come from the germline V gene. V lost 4 bases, J lost 5 bases, and 9 bases stayed unmatched. The CDR3 loop spans 15 amino acids. The CDR3 loop is CASSPYSGGGETQYF. CDR3 DNA sequence: TGCGCCAGCAGCCCCTATAGCGGGGGTGGGGAGACCCAGTACTTC. Full variable domain (outside the CDR3, taken from reference TRBV5-1 and TRBJ2-5): KAGVTQTPRYLIKTRGQQVTLSCSPISGHRSVSWYQQTPGQGLQFLFEYFSETQRNKGNFPGRFSGRQFSNSRSEMNVSTLELGDSALYLCASSPYSGGGETQYFGPGTRLLVL.

The chain is built from TRBV5-1 and TRBJ2-1; 9 bases map to TRBD1. This CDR3 spans 14 amino acids. CDR1 SGHRS and CDR2 YFSETQ come from the germline V gene. The J segment lost 5 bases and the V segment lost 5 bases, leaving 5 bases of the junction unmatched. The CDR3 DNA follows: TGCGCCAGCAGTTTGACAGGGGGTAACAATGAGCAGTTCTTC. It encodes CASSLTGGNNEQFF.

The chain joins TRBV19 to TRBJ2-3; 15 nucleotides line up with TRBD2. This CDR3 spans 14 amino acids. Per the germline V gene, CDR1 is LNHDA and CDR2 is SQIVND (reference sequence). The V and J ends lost 6 bases and 14 bases, in that order; junction bases with no gene match: 9. The CDR3 protein is CASSGLAGGSPGYF. The DNA for the CDR3 is TGTGCCAGTAGCGGACTAGCGGGGGGGAGCCCGGGGTATTTT.

The table lists this clone with a few counts. The chain is built from TRBV6-2 or TRBV6-3 and TRBJ1-3, with a weak D call TRBD1 (5 bases). The CDR3 has 16 amino acids. V was cut by 4 bases and J by 2 bases, with 15 bases left in between. The germline gives CDR1 MNHEY, CDR2 SVGEGT. The DNA for the CDR3 is TGTGCCAGCAGTTCATACCAGGGCATCGCTGGAAACACCATATATTTT. Amino acids: CASSSYQGIAGNTIYF.

This clone was recorded once. The chain is built from TRBV4-2 and TRBJ2-5; tentative D call: TRBD2 (6 bases). The V gene's germline CDR1 is LGHNA and CDR2 YNFKEQ. Trimming took off 1 base at V and 5 bases at J, with 14 bases between the two ends. The CDR3 runs 15 residues. CDR3 nucleotides: TGTGCCAGCAGCCAAGTGGGTAGCGCGGGGGAGACCCAGTACTTC. Amino acids: CASSQVGSAGETQYF.

The genes are TRBV19 and TRBJ1-1; no clear D. This CDR3 has 14 residues. V was pared by 5 bases and J by 4 bases, with 14 bases between. Germline assignment: CDR1 LNHDA and CDR2 SQIVND (reference sequence). Here the CDR3 DNA reads TGTGCCAGTAGTCCAGACTCGGGGATCACTGAAGCTTTCTTT. As protein: CASSPDSGITEAFF.

The gene calls are TRBV3-1 (or the pseudogene TRBV3-2) and TRBJ2-7; 10 nucleotides agree with TRBD1. From germline, CDR1 is LGHDT and CDR2 YNNKEL (reference sequence). This CDR3 contains 14 residues. Losses at the gene ends were 1 base for V and 6 bases for J; bases not matched to a gene: 3. The CDR3 DNA is TGTGCCAGCAGCCAAGGGGGACAGGGGATCGAGCAGTACTTC. Translating gives CASSQGGQGIEQYF.

The V gene is TRBV27, the J gene TRBJ1-4; D gene uncertain. Germline CDR1 and CDR2: MNHEY and SMNVEV (reference sequence). Trimming stripped 5 bases from V and 0 bases from J, with 10 bases between. CDR3 length: 15 residues. CDR3 amino acids: CASSMDWATNEKLFF. CDR3 DNA sequence: TGTGCCAGCAGTATGGACTGGGCAACTAATGAAAAACTGTTTTTT.

The genes are TRBV7-3 and TRBJ2-1; TRBD2 matches at 9 bases. CDR3 length: 17 residues. Trimming removed 8 bases from V and 0 bases from J; junction bases left unmatched: 11. Germline values: CDR1 SGHTA, CDR2 FQGTGA. The CDR3, as DNA: TGTGCCAGCTCCCTGCGGGGGGGGGTGAGCTCCTACAATGAGCAGTTCTTC. Amino acid sequence: CASSLRGGVSSYNEQFF. Full variable domain (missing parts from reference TRBV7-3 and TRBJ2-1): GAGVSQTPSNKVTEKGKYVELRCDPISGHTALYWYRQSLGQGPEFLIYFQGTGAADDSGLPNDRFFAVRPEGSVSTLKIQRTERGDSAVYLCASSLRGGVSSYNEQFFGPGTRLTVL.

As regards this clone: Other DNA sequences from this sample encode an identical CDR3 as well. The chain carries TRBV4-3 and TRBJ2-5; D unresolved. V lost 0 bases and J 5 bases, leaving 7 bases between the germline ends. The CDR3 extends over 13 amino acids. CDR1 is LGHNA and CDR2 is YSLEER in the germline V gene. CDR3 DNA: TGCGCCAGCAGCCAAGATGCCCGGGAGACCCAGTACTTC. It specifies CASSQDARETQYF.

The gene calls are TRBV7-2 and TRBJ2-2; 10 nucleotides match TRBD2. Per the germline V gene, CDR1 is SGHTA and CDR2 is FQGNSA. The CDR3 is 17 residues long. The trim removed 3 bases at V and 4 bases at J, leaving 8 bases unmatched. The CDR3 bases are TGTGCCAGCAGCTTCCGGAGCGGGGGGGCGGCCACCGGGGAGCTGTTTTTT. It encodes CASSFRSGGAATGELFF.

The gene calls are TRBV5-1 and TRBJ2-3; TRBD1 might be the D (5 bases). The CDR3 has 13 amino acids. V lost 3 bases and J lost 10, with 15 bases in between. Per the germline V gene, CDR1 is SGHRS and CDR2 is YFSETQ. The CDR3 protein is CASSSDWAGPQYF. DNA of the CDR3: TGCGCCAGCAGCTCCGACTGGGCAGGGCCGCAGTATTTT.

This clone came up once. The CDR3 DNA is TGTGCCAGCAGCCGCGCACCAGGGGACTATGGCTACACCTTC. Residues: CASSRAPGDYGYTF. The chain uses TRBV9 and TRBJ1-2, with D possibly being TRBD1 (6 bases). The CDR3 runs 14 residues. Trimming removed 4 bases from V and 3 bases from J, with 13 bases in between. Looked up from germline, CDR1 is SGDLS and CDR2 is YYNGEE.

This clone is a singleton in its sample. The chain is built from TRBV5-6 and TRBJ2-3, with D possibly matching TRBD2 (5 bases). The length of the CDR3 is 14 residues. The germline gives CDR1 SGHDT, CDR2 YYEEEE. The V end was cut by 5 bases, the J end by 6 bases, with 16 bases between. The CDR3 DNA follows: TGTGCCAGCAGACATATTGGGAGTTTGGATACGCAGTATTTT. Amino acid sequence: CASRHIGSLDTQYF.

The chain combines TRBV7-2 with TRBJ2-5; 10 positions match TRBD2. The CDR3 consists of 14 residues. Trimming took 6 bases from V and 5 from J; bases not matched to a gene: 6. Germline-derived CDR1 and CDR2 are SGHTA and FQGNSA. CDR3 protein: CASSYQRGGETQYF. The CDR3 coding sequence is TGTGCCAGCAGTTACCAGCGGGGGGGGGAGACCCAGTACTTC.

The sample holds one count of this clone. The chain joins TRBV7-8 to TRBJ1-1; D gene unclear. The CDR3 is 14 residues long. In germline, CDR1 is SGHVS, CDR2 FQNEAQ. V was trimmed by 2 bases and J by 5 bases, leaving 12 bases between them. CDR3 nucleotide sequence: TGTGCCAGCAGCTTAAGTGAGGAGGGAACTGAAGCTTTCTTT. Its translation: CASSLSEEGTEAFF.

This chain links TRBV6-5 with TRBJ2-1; 8 nucleotides line up with TRBD2. Looked up from germline, CDR1 is MNHEY and CDR2 is SVGAGI. This CDR3 has 15 amino acids. The trim removed 6 bases at V and 6 bases at J, leaving 10 bases unmatched. CDR3 protein: CASSQGLGPVNEQFF. The CDR3 nucleotides read TGTGCCAGCAGCCAGGGACTAGGTCCCGTCAATGAGCAGTTCTTC.

The chain uses TRBV5-4 and TRBJ2-1, with TRBD1 matching 10 bases. V lost 0 bases and J lost 7; bases outside the gene matches: 4. This CDR3 spans 15 amino acids. Germline-derived CDR1 and CDR2 are SGHNT and YYREEE (reference sequence). The CDR3 DNA follows: TGTGCCAGCAGCTTGGGACAGGGGGCGGGAAATGAGCAGTTCTTC. Amino acid sequence: CASSLGQGAGNEQFF.

The chain couples TRBV3-1 (or the pseudogene TRBV3-2) to TRBJ1-5; the match to TRBD1 covers 7 bases. The CDR3 runs 15 residues. Germline V CDR1 and CDR2: LGHDT, YNNKEL (reference sequence). The J segment lost 3 bases and the V segment lost 4 bases, leaving 6 bases of the junction unmatched. The CDR3 region has the DNA TGTGCCAGCAGCCCTGCCGACAGGGCCAATCAGCCCCAGCATTTT. Its protein is CASSPADRANQPQHF.

CDR3 region: CASSVDRNTEAFF. In DNA form, the CDR3 reads TGTGCCAGTAGTGTCGACAGGAACACTGAAGCTTTCTTT. The chain employs TRBV19 and TRBJ1-1; TRBD1 might be the D (5 bases). The CDR3 consists of 13 residues. The V end lost 5 bases, the J end lost 1 base, and 8 bases lay between the germline ends. Looked up from germline, CDR1 is LNHDA and CDR2 is SQIVND (reference sequence).

This rearrangement joins TRBV5-1 to TRBJ2-1; 8 bases agree with TRBD2. Germline V CDR1 and CDR2: SGHRS, YFSETQ. This CDR3 has 13 residues. Trimming at V came to 2 bases and at J to 9 bases, leaving 4 bases not matched to a gene. The CDR3: CASSLIAGSEQFF. CDR3 sequence (DNA): TGCGCCAGCAGCTTAATAGCGGGGTCTGAGCAGTTCTTC.

V usage is TRBV29-1 and J usage is TRBJ2-5; perhaps TRBD2 as D (5 bases). V lost 6 bases, J lost 0 bases, and 11 bases lay in between. CDR1 and CDR2 from the germline V gene are SQVTM and ANQGSEA. This CDR3 is 13 amino acids long. The CDR3 nucleotides read TGCAGCGTACTTCGCGGGTACCAAGAGACCCAGTACTTC. It yields the protein CSVLRGYQETQYF.

The V call is TRBV14, the J call TRBJ2-7, with D tentatively TRBD1 (7 bases). The germline gives CDR1 SGHDN, CDR2 FVKESK. V lost 1 base and J 4 bases, leaving 11 bases between the germline ends. There are 14 residues in the CDR3. The CDR3 is CASSQVRGVYEQYF. CDR3 nucleotide sequence: TGTGCCAGCAGCCAAGTCAGGGGGGTGTACGAGCAGTACTTC.